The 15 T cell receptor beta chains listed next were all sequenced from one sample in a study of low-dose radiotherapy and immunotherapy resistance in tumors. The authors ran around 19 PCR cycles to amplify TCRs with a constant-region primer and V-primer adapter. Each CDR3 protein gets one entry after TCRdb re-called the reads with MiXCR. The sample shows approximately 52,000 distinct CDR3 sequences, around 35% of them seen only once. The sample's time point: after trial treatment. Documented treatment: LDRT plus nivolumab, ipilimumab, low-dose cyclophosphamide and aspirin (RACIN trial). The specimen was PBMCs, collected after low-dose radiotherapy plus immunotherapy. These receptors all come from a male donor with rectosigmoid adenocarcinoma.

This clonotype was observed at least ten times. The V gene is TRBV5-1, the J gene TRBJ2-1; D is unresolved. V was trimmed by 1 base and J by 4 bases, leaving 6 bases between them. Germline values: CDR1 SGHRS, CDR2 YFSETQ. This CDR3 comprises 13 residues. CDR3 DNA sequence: TGCGCCAGCAGCTTGCCAGGTTACAATGAGCAGTTCTTC. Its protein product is CASSLPGYNEQFF.

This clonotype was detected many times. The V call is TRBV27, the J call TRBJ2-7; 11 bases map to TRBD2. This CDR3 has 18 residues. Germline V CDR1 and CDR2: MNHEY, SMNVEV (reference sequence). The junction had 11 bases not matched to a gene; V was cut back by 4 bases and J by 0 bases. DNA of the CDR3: TGTGCCAGCAGTTCTCCCCGGCTTGGACTAGCGGGCTCCTACGAGCAGTACTTC. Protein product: CASSSPRLGLAGSYEQYF.

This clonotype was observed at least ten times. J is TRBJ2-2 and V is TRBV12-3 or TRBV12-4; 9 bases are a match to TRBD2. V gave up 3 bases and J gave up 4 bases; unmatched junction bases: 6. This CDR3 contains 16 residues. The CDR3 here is CASSFGGTSRTGELFF. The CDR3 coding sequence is TGTGCCAGCAGTTTTGGGGGGACTAGCCGCACCGGGGAGCTGTTTTTT.

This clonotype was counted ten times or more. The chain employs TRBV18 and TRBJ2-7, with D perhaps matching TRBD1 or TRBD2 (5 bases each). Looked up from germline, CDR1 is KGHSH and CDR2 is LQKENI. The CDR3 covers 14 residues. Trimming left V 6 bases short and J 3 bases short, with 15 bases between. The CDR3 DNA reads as TGTGCCAGCTCCGAGGGGACCGGCGGCTACGAGCAGTACTTC. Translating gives CASSEGTGGYEQYF.

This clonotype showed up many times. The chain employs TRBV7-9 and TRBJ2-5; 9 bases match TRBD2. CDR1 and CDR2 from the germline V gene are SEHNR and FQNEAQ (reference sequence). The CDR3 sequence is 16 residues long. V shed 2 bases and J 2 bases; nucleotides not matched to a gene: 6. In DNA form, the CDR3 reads TGTGCCAGCAGCTTAAGCGTGCTAGCGGGACAAGAGACCCAGTACTTC. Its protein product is CASSLSVLAGQETQYF.

Here the CDR3 DNA reads TGCGGCGGGACACGTAGCGGGAGGTCGAGCGGGGAGCTGTTTTTT. Protein: CGGTRSGRSSGELFF. This chain links TRBV29-1 with TRBJ2-2; 10 nucleotides agree with TRBD2. The CDR3 length is 15 residues. CDR1 is SQVTM and CDR2 is ANQGSEA in the germline V gene.

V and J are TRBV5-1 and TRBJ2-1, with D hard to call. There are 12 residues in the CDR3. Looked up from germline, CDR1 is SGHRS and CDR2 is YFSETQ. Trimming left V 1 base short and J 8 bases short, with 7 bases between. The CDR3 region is CASSLSLHEQFF. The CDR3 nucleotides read TGCGCCAGCAGCTTGTCCCTCCATGAGCAGTTCTTC.

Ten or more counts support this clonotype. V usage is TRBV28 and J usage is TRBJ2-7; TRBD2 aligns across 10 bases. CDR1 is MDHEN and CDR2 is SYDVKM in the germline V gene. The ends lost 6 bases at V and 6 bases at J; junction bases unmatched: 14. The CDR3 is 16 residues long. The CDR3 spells CASRSYALAGASEQYF. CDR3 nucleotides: TGTGCCAGCAGGTCCTACGCGCTAGCGGGAGCGTCCGAGCAGTACTTC.

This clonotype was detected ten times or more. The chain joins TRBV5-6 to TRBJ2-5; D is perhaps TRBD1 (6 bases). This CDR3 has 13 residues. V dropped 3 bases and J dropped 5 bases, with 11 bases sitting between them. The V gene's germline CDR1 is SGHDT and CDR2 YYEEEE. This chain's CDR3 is CASSWQGLETQYF. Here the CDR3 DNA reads TGTGCCAGCAGCTGGCAGGGGTTGGAGACCCAGTACTTC. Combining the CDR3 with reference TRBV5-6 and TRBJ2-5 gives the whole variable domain DAGVTQSPTHLIKTRGQQVTLRCSPKSGHDTVSWYQQALGQGPQFIFQYYEEEERQRGNFPDRFSGHQFPNYSSELNVNALLLGDSALYLCASSWQGLETQYFGPGTRLLVL.

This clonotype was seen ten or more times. The CDR3: CASSELAGGKHNEQFF. The CDR3 DNA sequence: TGTGCCAGCTCAGAACTAGCGGGAGGGAAACACAATGAGCAGTTCTTC. The chain uses TRBV18 and TRBJ2-1; 13 nucleotides align to TRBD2. The J segment lost 5 bases and the V segment lost 5 bases, leaving 6 bases of the junction unmatched. Germline values: CDR1 KGHSH, CDR2 LQKENI. This CDR3 is built from 16 residues.

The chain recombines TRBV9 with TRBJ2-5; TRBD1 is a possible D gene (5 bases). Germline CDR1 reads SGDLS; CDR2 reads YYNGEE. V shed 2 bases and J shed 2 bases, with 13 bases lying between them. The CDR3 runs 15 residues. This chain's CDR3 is CASSVGTGEQETQYF. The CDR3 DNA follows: TGTGCCAGCAGCGTGGGAACAGGAGAACAAGAGACCCAGTACTTC.

The CDR3 loop reads CASSFWDGNTIYF. CDR3 DNA sequence: TGTGCCAGCAGTTTCTGGGATGGAAACACCATATATTTT. This rearrangement joins TRBV28 to TRBJ1-3; no reliable D call. Trimming left V 3 bases short and J 3 bases short, with 6 bases between. The CDR3 has 13 amino acids. Germline V gives CDR1 MDHEN, CDR2 SYDVKM.

The CDR3: CAITDPGTGDYGYTF. CDR3 in DNA: TGTGCCATCACCGATCCCGGGACAGGCGACTATGGCTACACCTTC. The gene calls are TRBV10-3 and TRBJ1-2, with 8 nucleotides matching TRBD1. CDR1 ENHRY and CDR2 SYGVKD come from the germline V gene. With 7 bases clipped from V and 3 bases from J, the junction kept 10 bases outside the gene matches. This CDR3 comprises 15 residues.

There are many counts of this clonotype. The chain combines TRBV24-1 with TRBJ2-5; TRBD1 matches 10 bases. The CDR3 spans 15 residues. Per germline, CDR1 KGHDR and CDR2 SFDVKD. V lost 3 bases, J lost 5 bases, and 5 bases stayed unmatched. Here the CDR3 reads CATSDRQGAGETQYF. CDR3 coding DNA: TGTGCCACCAGTGATCGACAGGGGGCGGGGGAGACCCAGTACTTC.

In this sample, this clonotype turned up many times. The CDR3 DNA reads as TGTGCCAGCAGCTTAGCGGTCTTGGCTGAGCAGTACTTC. Its protein product is CASSLAVLAEQYF. The chain recombines TRBV7-9 with TRBJ2-7; D remains unclear. The length of the CDR3 is 13 residues. Germline V lookup: CDR1 SEHNR, CDR2 FQNEAQ (reference sequence). V was cut by 0 bases and J by 7 bases, with 10 bases left in between.